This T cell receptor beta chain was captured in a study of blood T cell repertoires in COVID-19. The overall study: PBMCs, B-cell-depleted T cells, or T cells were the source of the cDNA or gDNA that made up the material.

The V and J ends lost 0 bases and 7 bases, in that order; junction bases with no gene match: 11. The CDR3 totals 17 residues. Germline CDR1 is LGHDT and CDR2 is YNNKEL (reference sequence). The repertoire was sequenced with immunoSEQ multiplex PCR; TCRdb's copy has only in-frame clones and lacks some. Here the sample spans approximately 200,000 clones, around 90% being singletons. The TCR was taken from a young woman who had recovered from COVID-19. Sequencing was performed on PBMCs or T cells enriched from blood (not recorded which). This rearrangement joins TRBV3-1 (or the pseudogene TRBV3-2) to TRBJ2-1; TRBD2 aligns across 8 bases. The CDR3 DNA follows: TGTGCCAGCAGCCAAGAGCCAGCGGGGGTCAGGAGGAATGAGCAGTTCTTC. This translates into CASSQEPAGVRRNEQFF.